The T cell receptor (beta chain) under discussion was sequenced for a study of blood T cell repertoires in COVID-19. Living in 24 US areas, the participants were between roughly 18 and 95 years of age. Clinical histories supplied by participants themselves formed the basis of cohort assignment. All exposed participants met a person with COVID-19 within 2 weeks before entering the study. This clone was detected a few times. In the study's own analysis: Nucleated cell counts were estimated from reference gene primer amplification. This table comes from immunoSEQ multiplex PCR, and its TCRdb copy is limited to in-frame clones, with some not included. V and J calls and clone size come straight from that table; D and trimming were deduced from the DNA. The data contain around 220,000 clones, about 90% of them seen just once; the ten biggest clones take up roughly 15%. The CDR3 is 15 residues long. V trimming: 4 bases; J trimming: 4 bases; junction bases outside the gene matches: 7. Germline CDR1 reads MNHEY; CDR2 reads SMNVEV (reference sequence).

The specimen was PBMCs or T cells enriched from blood (not recorded which). This chain joins TRBV27 and TRBJ2-7; 10 nucleotides align to TRBD1. The source of this sequence is a man younger than 45 who had been exposed to COVID-19. CDR3 DNA sequence: TGTGCCAGCAGTTACGGGACAGGGGTTACTTACGAGCAGTACTTC. This codes for CASSYGTGVTYEQYF.